This T cell receptor (beta chain) was observed in a study of early T cells in non-severe SARS-CoV-2 infection. Study background: Sequencing used unsorted whole-blood bulk RNA, so chains lack pairing. Study-wide findings and caveats: CD4 and private specificities were missed by VDJdb matching, which favored anti-spike CD8 responses.

The CDR3 totals 12 residues. Germline CDR1 and CDR2: SGHAT and FQNNGV. The V end was cut by 1 base, the J end by 12 bases, with 10 bases between. Each cDNA molecule carried a unique molecular identifier. TCRdb reprocessed the 5' RACE reads via MiXCR and lists one record per CDR3 protein. The sample holds about 30,000 distinct CDR3 sequences, about 5% seen once. This clonotype was counted at least ten times. Antigen unknown. This sequence joins TRBV11-2 and TRBJ2-1; weak D call: TRBD1 (6 bases). This receptor was taken from an adult who was a healthcare worker with PCR-confirmed SARS-CoV-2 infection or an uninfected control (not recorded which). Sequencing used whole blood. CDR3 protein: CASSLVQGTQFF. CDR3 nucleotides: TGTGCCAGCAGCTTAGTGCAGGGGACGCAGTTCTTC. Supplemented by reference TRBV11-2 and TRBJ2-1, the full variable domain reads EAGVAQSPRYKIIEKRQSVAFWCNPISGHATLYWYQQILGQGPKLLIQFQNNGVVDDSQLPKDRFSAERLKGVDSTLKIQPAKLEDSAVYLCASSLVQGTQFFGPGTRLTVL.